A selection of T cell receptor beta chains follows, all from one sample in a study of cytomegalovirus exposure and HLA in healthy donors. Profiling relied on immunoSEQ multiplex PCR, and the TCRdb table lists in-frame clones only, not all of them. Found here are 110,000 or so clones, 70% to 85% of them singletons; the top ten hold nearly 2.5%. The specimen sequenced was PBMCs. The receptors stem from a woman younger than 35 in good health and CMV-seronegative. Both conserved end residues are part of each CDR3. Fields, in order: J gene, V gene, clone size, CDR3 protein. Not all rows give a size; the values are once, few, many and, for expanded clones, a class.

TRBJ1-1,TRBV18,.,CASSPPLRPQGETEAFF
TRBJ2-3,TRBV25-1,.,CASSIASGRDTQYF
TRBJ2-2,TRBV27,.,CASSLRLAGVLMNTGELFF
TRBJ1-5,TRBV6-1,few,CASTPTDQPQHF
TRBJ2-1,TRBV19,.,CASSLETGGTSKQFF
TRBJ1-1,TRBV7-9,.,CASSPGGTEAFF
TRBJ2-1,TRBV29-1,.,CSVGLRLARINEQFF
TRBJ2-3,TRBV7-8,.,CASSSDSPGLAGVADTQYF
TRBJ2-1,TRBV5-1,.,CASRLAGDTYNEQFF
TRBJ2-3,TRBV7-8,.,CASSLTSGGPDTQYF